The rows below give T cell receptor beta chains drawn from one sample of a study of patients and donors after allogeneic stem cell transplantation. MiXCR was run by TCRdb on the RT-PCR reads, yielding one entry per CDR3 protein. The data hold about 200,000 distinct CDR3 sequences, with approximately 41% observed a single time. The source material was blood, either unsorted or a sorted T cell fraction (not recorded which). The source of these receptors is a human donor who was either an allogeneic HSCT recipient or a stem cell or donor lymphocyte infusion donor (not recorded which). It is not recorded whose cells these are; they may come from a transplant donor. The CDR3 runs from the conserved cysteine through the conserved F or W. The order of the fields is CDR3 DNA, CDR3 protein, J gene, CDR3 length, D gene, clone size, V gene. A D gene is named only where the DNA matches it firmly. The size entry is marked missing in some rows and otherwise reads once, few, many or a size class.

cdr3_nt: TGTGCCAGTTTCGGGGGCGGCCGTGAAGCTTTCTTT
cdr3_aa: CASFGGGREAFF
j_call: TRBJ1-1
cdr3_length: 12
d_call: -
clone_size: -
v_call: TRBV27

cdr3_nt: TGTGCCAGCAGCCGCCCGACAGGGAGTAGAACTGAAGCTTTCTTT
cdr3_aa: CASSRPTGSRTEAFF
j_call: TRBJ1-1
cdr3_length: 15
d_call: TRBD1
clone_size: few
v_call: TRBV13

cdr3_nt: TGTGCCATCAGTGAACTAGCGGGAGGGCCTTATGAGCAGTTCTTC
cdr3_aa: CAISELAGGPYEQFF
j_call: TRBJ2-1
cdr3_length: 15
d_call: TRBD2
clone_size: few
v_call: TRBV10-3

cdr3_nt: TGTGCCACCAGCAGAGAGTTGACAGCTAACACCGGGGAGCTGTTTTTT
cdr3_aa: CATSRELTANTGELFF
j_call: TRBJ2-2
cdr3_length: 16
d_call: -
clone_size: -
v_call: TRBV15

cdr3_nt: TGTGCCAGCAGTTACGAGAGGTCTTTGCCCTGGGAGCAGTACTTC
cdr3_aa: CASSYERSLPWEQYF
j_call: TRBJ2-7
cdr3_length: 15
d_call: -
clone_size: -
v_call: TRBV6-5

cdr3_nt: TGTGCCAGCACCCCGTCGCAGGGTCTAACTGAAGCTTTCTTT
cdr3_aa: CASTPSQGLTEAFF
j_call: TRBJ1-1
cdr3_length: 14
d_call: -
clone_size: -
v_call: TRBV28

cdr3_nt: TGCGCCAGCAGCCCCGGGACCCCGGCGACTGAAGCTTTCTTT
cdr3_aa: CASSPGTPATEAFF
j_call: TRBJ1-1
cdr3_length: 14
d_call: -
clone_size: few
v_call: TRBV4-3

cdr3_nt: TGTGCCAGCGACCGACACGGTGGGGGGGGCACAGATACGCAGTATTTT
cdr3_aa: CASDRHGGGGTDTQYF
j_call: TRBJ2-3
cdr3_length: 16
d_call: TRBD2
clone_size: -
v_call: TRBV2

cdr3_nt: TGTGCCAGCAGCTCGCTGACAAGCTACCTTTACGAGCAGTACTTC
cdr3_aa: CASSSLTSYLYEQYF
j_call: TRBJ2-7
cdr3_length: 15
d_call: -
clone_size: once
v_call: TRBV5-6

cdr3_nt: TGTGCCAGCAGCACGGACAGGGGGAATGCAACTAATGAAAAACTGTTTTTT
cdr3_aa: CASSTDRGNATNEKLFF
j_call: TRBJ1-4
cdr3_length: 17
d_call: TRBD1
clone_size: -
v_call: TRBV13

cdr3_nt: TGTGCCAGCAGTTACTCACCGGGACAGGGGGCCTCTAGCAATCAGCCCCAGCATTTT
cdr3_aa: CASSYSPGQGASSNQPQHF
j_call: TRBJ1-5
cdr3_length: 19
d_call: TRBD1
clone_size: few
v_call: TRBV6-6

cdr3_nt: TGTGCCAGCAGTTTTATAACCCTCAATGAGCAGTTCTTC
cdr3_aa: CASSFITLNEQFF
j_call: TRBJ2-1
cdr3_length: 13
d_call: -
clone_size: few
v_call: TRBV12-3/TRBV12-4

cdr3_nt: TGTGCCAGCAAAAACCCTCCCGAAGAGACCCAGTACTTC
cdr3_aa: CASKNPPEETQYF
j_call: TRBJ2-5
cdr3_length: 13
d_call: -
clone_size: -
v_call: TRBV27

cdr3_nt: TGTGCCAGCAGCGTTAGACTAGCGGGACAAGAGACCCAGTACTTC
cdr3_aa: CASSVRLAGQETQYF
j_call: TRBJ2-5
cdr3_length: 15
d_call: TRBD2
clone_size: few
v_call: TRBV9

cdr3_nt: TGTGCCAGCAGCTTAACGACTACCACTGAAGCTTTCTTT
cdr3_aa: CASSLTTTTEAFF
j_call: TRBJ1-1
cdr3_length: 13
d_call: -
clone_size: -
v_call: TRBV7-9

cdr3_nt: TGCAGTGCTAGAGTTGACAGGGGGAACACTGAAGCTTTCTTT
cdr3_aa: CSARVDRGNTEAFF
j_call: TRBJ1-1
cdr3_length: 14
d_call: TRBD1
clone_size: -
v_call: TRBV20-1

cdr3_nt: TGTGCCTGGAGTGTATCGGGAGTCAACTATGGCTACACCTTC
cdr3_aa: CAWSVSGVNYGYTF
j_call: TRBJ1-2
cdr3_length: 14
d_call: -
clone_size: few
v_call: TRBV30

cdr3_nt: TGTGCCAGCAGCTTATCAAACCCTGGCTACACCTTC
cdr3_aa: CASSLSNPGYTF
j_call: TRBJ1-2
cdr3_length: 12
d_call: -
clone_size: few
v_call: TRBV7-2

cdr3_nt: TGTGCCAGTACCCTGGGACAGGTAAACACTGAAGCTTTCTTT
cdr3_aa: CASTLGQVNTEAFF
j_call: TRBJ1-1
cdr3_length: 14
d_call: TRBD1
clone_size: -
v_call: TRBV19

cdr3_nt: TGTGCCAGCAGCAAAGGTCGGGAGCGGGAGTGCACAGATACGCAGTATTTT
cdr3_aa: CASSKGRERECTDTQYF
j_call: TRBJ2-3
cdr3_length: 17
d_call: -
clone_size: -
v_call: TRBV21-1

cdr3_nt: TGCAGTGCCCCAGACCCGGGAGGAAACACCATATATTTT
cdr3_aa: CSAPDPGGNTIYF
j_call: TRBJ1-3
cdr3_length: 13
d_call: -
clone_size: -
v_call: TRBV20-1

cdr3_nt: TGCGCCAGCAGCCAAGATGGCGGCTACACCTTC
cdr3_aa: CASSQDGGYTF
j_call: TRBJ1-2
cdr3_length: 11
d_call: -
clone_size: few
v_call: TRBV4-1

cdr3_nt: TGTGCCAGCAGCGCGGACTTACAGAGCTCCTACAATGAGCAGTTCTTC
cdr3_aa: CASSADLQSSYNEQFF
j_call: TRBJ2-1
cdr3_length: 16
d_call: -
clone_size: -
v_call: TRBV12-3/TRBV12-4

cdr3_nt: TGTGCCAGCAGTTTAGGAGTCTTCTCAACCCTGAACACTGAAGCTTTCTTT
cdr3_aa: CASSLGVFSTLNTEAFF
j_call: TRBJ1-1
cdr3_length: 17
d_call: -
clone_size: few
v_call: TRBV28

cdr3_nt: TGTGCCAGCAGCATCCGGGACAGGGGAATTTCTGGCTACACCTTC
cdr3_aa: CASSIRDRGISGYTF
j_call: TRBJ1-2
cdr3_length: 15
d_call: TRBD1
clone_size: -
v_call: TRBV7-2

cdr3_nt: TGCAGCGGAGAAACAGGGGGTGAAGCTTTCTTT
cdr3_aa: CSGETGGEAFF
j_call: TRBJ1-1
cdr3_length: 11
d_call: TRBD1
clone_size: many
v_call: TRBV29-1

cdr3_nt: TGCGCCAGCGGCGGGGGGGGCCTGAACACTGAAGCTTTCTTT
cdr3_aa: CASGGGGLNTEAFF
j_call: TRBJ1-1
cdr3_length: 14
d_call: -
clone_size: many
v_call: TRBV5-1

cdr3_nt: TGTGCCAGCAGTGTTTTACTAAGCTCTGGGGCCAACGTCCTGACTTTC
cdr3_aa: CASSVLLSSGANVLTF
j_call: TRBJ2-6
cdr3_length: 16
d_call: -
clone_size: -
v_call: TRBV27

cdr3_nt: TGTGCCAGCAGCCAAGAACTAGCGGGGAACTACGAGCAGTACTTC
cdr3_aa: CASSQELAGNYEQYF
j_call: TRBJ2-7
cdr3_length: 15
d_call: TRBD2
clone_size: -
v_call: TRBV4-2

cdr3_nt: TGCGCCAGCAGCCCGGACAGGCCTAACTATGGCTACACCTTC
cdr3_aa: CASSPDRPNYGYTF
j_call: TRBJ1-2
cdr3_length: 14
d_call: TRBD1
clone_size: -
v_call: TRBV5-1

cdr3_nt: TGTGCCAGCAGTTTTGAGCCAGGCGGCAAAAACATTCAGTACTTC
cdr3_aa: CASSFEPGGKNIQYF
j_call: TRBJ2-4
cdr3_length: 15
d_call: -
clone_size: once
v_call: TRBV28

cdr3_nt: TGCAGTGCAAGCCAAGGGGACTTCTACGAGCAGTACTTC
cdr3_aa: CSASQGDFYEQYF
j_call: TRBJ2-7
cdr3_length: 13
d_call: -
clone_size: -
v_call: TRBV20-1

cdr3_nt: TGCGCCAGCAGCCAAGGGATCGGGAGGACAGAGACCCAGTACTTC
cdr3_aa: CASSQGIGRTETQYF
j_call: TRBJ2-5
cdr3_length: 15
d_call: TRBD2
clone_size: -
v_call: TRBV4-3

cdr3_nt: TGTGCCAGCTCACCCAGGGACCAAGAGACCCAGTACTTC
cdr3_aa: CASSPRDQETQYF
j_call: TRBJ2-5
cdr3_length: 13
d_call: -
clone_size: -
v_call: TRBV18

cdr3_nt: TGTGCCAGCAGTCAACTAGCGGCATCTTCCTACGAGCAGTACTTC
cdr3_aa: CASSQLAASSYEQYF
j_call: TRBJ2-7
cdr3_length: 15
d_call: TRBD2
clone_size: -
v_call: TRBV7-8

cdr3_nt: TGTGCCAGCAGCGTAGATACAGGGCTAGATGGCTACACCTTC
cdr3_aa: CASSVDTGLDGYTF
j_call: TRBJ1-2
cdr3_length: 14
d_call: -
clone_size: few
v_call: TRBV9

cdr3_nt: TGTGCCAGCAGTTTAGGGGTAGATAACTATGGCTACACCTTC
cdr3_aa: CASSLGVDNYGYTF
j_call: TRBJ1-2
cdr3_length: 14
d_call: -
clone_size: -
v_call: TRBV12-3/TRBV12-4

cdr3_nt: TGTGCCAGCACCACCCTAGGGAGGGGACTAAACTATGGCTACACCTTC
cdr3_aa: CASTTLGRGLNYGYTF
j_call: TRBJ1-2
cdr3_length: 16
d_call: -
clone_size: -
v_call: TRBV12-3/TRBV12-4

cdr3_nt: TGTGCCAGCAGTTACCGCACAGGGAGGTCATACGAGCAGTACTTC
cdr3_aa: CASSYRTGRSYEQYF
j_call: TRBJ2-7
cdr3_length: 15
d_call: -
clone_size: few
v_call: TRBV6-5